The rows below give T cell receptor beta chains drawn from one sample of a study of T cells in Graves' hyperthyroidism and ophthalmopathy. TCRdb recomputed calls from the multiplex PCR reads with MiXCR, one row per CDR3 protein. The table includes 250,000 to 300,000 distinct CDR3 sequences, about an eighth detected once. The sequenced material came from blood. Every receptor here comes from a woman aged 25 to 39 with Graves' hyperthyroidism that later progressed to Graves' ophthalmopathy. The CDR3 runs from the conserved cysteine through the conserved F or W. Each record gives: CDR3 length, V gene, D gene, clone size, J gene, CDR3 DNA, CDR3 protein. D genes are given only for firm matches. Size is omitted from some rows. Given values are once, few, many or a class for expanded clones.

length: 18
V: TRBV20-1
D: .
size: .
J: TRBJ2-3
DNA: TGCAGTGCTAGAGATGAAGGTCGACAGATCACAGTGACAGATACGCAGTATTTT
CDR3: CSARDEGRQITVTDTQYF

length: 14
V: TRBV6-2/TRBV6-3
D: TRBD2
size: .
J: TRBJ2-5
DNA: TGTGCCAGCAATCGGAGCGGGAGTCGAGAGACCCAGTACTTC
CDR3: CASNRSGSRETQYF

length: 16
V: TRBV7-3
D: TRBD2
size: .
J: TRBJ2-1
DNA: TGTGCCAGCAGCCCCACAGGTGGACTAGCCTACAATGAGCAGTTCTTC
CDR3: CASSPTGGLAYNEQFF

length: 14
V: TRBV27
D: .
size: many
J: TRBJ2-7
DNA: TGTGCCAGCAGTTCCTCCGGACGGATCTACGAGCAGTACTTC
CDR3: CASSSSGRIYEQYF

length: 13
V: TRBV6-1
D: .
size: many
J: TRBJ1-4
DNA: TGTGCCAGCACCGACGGGGGTGATGAAAAACTGTTTTTT
CDR3: CASTDGGDEKLFF

length: 16
V: TRBV7-2
D: TRBD2
size: few
J: TRBJ2-3
DNA: TGTGCCAGCAGCATGAAGCGGGGGGGCAGCACAGATACGCAGTATTTT
CDR3: CASSMKRGGSTDTQYF

length: 15
V: TRBV28
D: .
size: many
J: TRBJ2-7
DNA: TGTGCCAGCAGTTTCATAGCGGAGTCCCCCTACGAGCAGTACTTC
CDR3: CASSFIAESPYEQYF

length: 15
V: TRBV6-2/TRBV6-3
D: TRBD1
size: many
J: TRBJ2-5
DNA: TGTGCCAGCAGGGGCGCGACGACAGGGCAAGAGACCCAGTACTTC
CDR3: CASRGATTGQETQYF

length: 14
V: TRBV12-3/TRBV12-4
D: .
size: many
J: TRBJ2-3
DNA: TGTGCCAGCAGTAGTATCGGGAGCACAGATACGCAGTATTTT
CDR3: CASSSIGSTDTQYF

length: 12
V: TRBV20-1
D: .
size: many
J: TRBJ2-7
DNA: TGCAGTGCTCCCGGAGGGGGTTACGAGCAGTACTTC
CDR3: CSAPGGGYEQYF

length: 13
V: TRBV28
D: .
size: many
J: TRBJ2-1
DNA: TGTGCCAGCAGTCCCCAGACACTCCATGAGCAGTTCTTC
CDR3: CASSPQTLHEQFF